The present TCR beta chain was sequenced within a study of blood T cell repertoires in COVID-19. The overall study: Whether acute or convalescent, the COVID-19 samples came from the United States, Italy and Spain.

There are 17 residues in the CDR3. Germline assignment: CDR1 ENHRY and CDR2 SYGVKD. The germline V and J ends were trimmed by 0 bases and 9 bases, with 18 bases remaining between them. Per the study methods: Estimation of nucleated cell counts relied on the amplification of reference gene primers. Generated by immunoSEQ multiplex PCR, the TCRdb table keeps only in-frame clones and is missing some. That table supplies the V and J calls and clone size; D and trimming were determined from the DNA. The repertoire holds more than 300,000 clones, with about nine tenths as singletons. The chain combines TRBV10-3 with TRBJ1-6; D is unresolved. This clonotype was obtained from a woman in her twenties or thirties with COVID-19, enrolled during active disease. Sequencing used peripheral blood. The CDR3 sequence: CAISESMISGLSSPLHF. CDR3 DNA: TGTGCCATCAGTGAGTCGATGATTTCGGGGTTAAGTTCACCCCTCCACTTT.